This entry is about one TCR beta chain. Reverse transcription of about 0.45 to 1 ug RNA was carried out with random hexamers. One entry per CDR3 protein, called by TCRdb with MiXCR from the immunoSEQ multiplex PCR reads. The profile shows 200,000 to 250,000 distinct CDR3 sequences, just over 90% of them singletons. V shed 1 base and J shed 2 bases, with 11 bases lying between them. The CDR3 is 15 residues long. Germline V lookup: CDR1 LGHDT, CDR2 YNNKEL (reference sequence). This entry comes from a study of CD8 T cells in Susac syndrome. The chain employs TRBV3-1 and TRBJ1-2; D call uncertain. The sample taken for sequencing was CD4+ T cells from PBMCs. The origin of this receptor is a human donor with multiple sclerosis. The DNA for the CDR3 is TGTGCCAGCAGCCAAGGGCTGGGCGGAAACTATGGCTACACCTTC. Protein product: CASSQGLGGNYGYTF.